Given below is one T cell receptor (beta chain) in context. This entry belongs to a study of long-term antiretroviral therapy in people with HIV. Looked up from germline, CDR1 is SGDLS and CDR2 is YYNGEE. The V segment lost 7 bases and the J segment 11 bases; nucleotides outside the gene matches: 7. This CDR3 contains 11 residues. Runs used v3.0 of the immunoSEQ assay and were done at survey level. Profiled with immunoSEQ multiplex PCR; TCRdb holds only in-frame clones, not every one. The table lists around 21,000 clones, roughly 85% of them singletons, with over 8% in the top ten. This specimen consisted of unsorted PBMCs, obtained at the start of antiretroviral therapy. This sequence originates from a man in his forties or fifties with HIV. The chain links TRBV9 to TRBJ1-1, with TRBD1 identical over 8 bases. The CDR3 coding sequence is TGTGCCAGCGGGAGGACAGGGCCGGCTTTCTTT. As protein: CASGRTGPAFF.